Below are 3 T cell receptor beta chains sequenced from a single sample in a study of shared clonotypes between healthy human individuals. Only in-frame clones appear in the TCRdb table, and some are missing; sequencing was by immunoSEQ multiplex PCR. The sample lists around 1.5 million clones; 95% to 99% were seen once. Sequenced: naive CD4+ T cells sorted from blood. Indicated subset: CD45RA+ positively selected. These receptors were obtained from a man younger than 40 in good health.

The table lists this clone with a count of one. The sample has other DNA sequences that encode this CDR3 too. The chain employs TRBV5-1 and TRBJ2-1; 9 bases map to TRBD2. Germline V lookup: CDR1 SGHRS, CDR2 YFSETQ. The CDR3 is 15 amino acids. V lost 2 bases to trimming and J lost 2 bases; unmatched junction nucleotides: 2. The CDR3 region has the DNA TGCGCCAGCAGCTTTAGCGGGAGTGCCTACAATGAGCAGTTCTTC. Protein product: CASSFSGSAYNEQFF. Complete variable domain (other parts from reference TRBV5-1 and TRBJ2-1): KAGVTQTPRYLIKTRGQQVTLSCSPISGHRSVSWYQQTPGQGLQFLFEYFSETQRNKGNFPGRFSGRQFSNSRSEMNVSTLELGDSALYLCASSFSGSAYNEQFFGPGTRLTVL.

This clone appeared a single time. For the CDR3, the DNA is TGTGCCAGCAGCGCAGCGAAGGCTAGCGGGAGTGGTTACTACGAGCAGTACTTC. It yields the protein CASSAAKASGSGYYEQYF. This chain links TRBV9 with TRBJ2-7; 10 nucleotides match TRBD2. From germline, CDR1 is SGDLS and CDR2 YYNGEE. V lost 3 bases and J lost 3; bases outside the gene matches: 15. This CDR3 has 18 amino acids.

This chain joins TRBV5-6 and TRBJ1-5, with 12 positions matching TRBD1. Germline V gene lookup returns CDR1 SGHDT and CDR2 YYEEEE. With V trimmed by 2 bases and J by 4 bases, 7 bases remained unmatched. The CDR3 has 17 residues. CDR3 protein: CASSFRDRGLGNQPQHF. The CDR3 DNA sequence: TGTGCCAGCAGCTTCCGGGACAGGGGGCTTGGAAATCAGCCCCAGCATTTT.